Shown below are 32 T cell receptor beta chains from a single sample sequenced in a study of tumor and adjacent non-tumor tissue in lung cancer. A modified ARM-PCR protocol with three rounds of nested PCR amplified TCRbeta. TCRdb recomputed calls from the multiplex PCR reads with MiXCR, one row per CDR3 protein. Of more than 90,000 distinct CDR3 sequences listed, roughly 70% were seen once; the top ten hold around 20%. This sample's RNA came from whole unsorted tissue. Sequenced sample: lung tumor tissue. Every receptor here comes from a man aged 60 to 75 with non-small cell lung cancer.

This clonotype has only one observation. The CDR3 carries no conserved terminal phenylalanine or tryptophan, so it likely arises from a read error. In DNA form, the CDR3 reads TGCAGTGCTAGAGGGACAGAATATAGCAATCAGCCCCAGCATTAT. It is translated as CSARGTEYSNQPQHY. This chain links TRBV20-1 with TRBJ1-5, with D tentatively TRBD1 (6 bases). The CDR3 consists of 15 residues. V lost 1 base and J 0 bases, leaving 10 bases between the germline ends. Germline V gene sequence: CDR1 DFQATT, CDR2 SNEGSKA (reference sequence).

As to this clonotype: A read error may be the cause here, since a much bigger clone is one base away. This rearrangement joins TRBV28 to TRBJ2-3, with 8 nucleotides matching TRBD2. The CDR3 sequence is 15 residues long. With 6 bases clipped from V and 2 bases from J, the junction kept 7 bases outside the gene matches. Germline V gene sequence: CDR1 MDHEN, CDR2 SYDVKM. The CDR3 loop is CASRTTGLDTDTQYF. The CDR3 bases are TGTGCCAGCAGGACAACGGGACTAGACACAGATACGCAGTATTTT. The full variable domain, with the rest looked up from reference TRBV28 and TRBJ2-3, is DVKVTQSSRYLVKRTGEKVFLECVQDMDHENMFWYRQDPGLGLRLIYFSYDVKMKEKGDIPEGYSVSREKKERFSLILESASTNQTSMYLCASRTTGLDTDTQYFGPGTRLTVL.

In the case of this clonotype: One end of the junction varies from germline; a read error may be responsible. The chain joins TRBV6-2 or TRBV6-3 to TRBJ2-7; no firm D call. The germline V gene has CDR1 MNHEY and CDR2 SVGEGT. The CDR3 sequence is 10 residues long. The CDR3 spells CASSSTGYYF. DNA for the CDR3: TGTGCCAGCAGTTCGACTGGTTATTACTTT.

CDR3 nucleotide sequence: TGCAGCGTTGAAGCCTCCTGGGGCACAGATACGCAGTATTTT. It yields the protein CSVEASWGTDTQYF. V and J are TRBV29-1 and TRBJ2-3, with D unresolved. V shed 1 base and J shed 1 base, with 9 bases lying between them. The CDR3 has 14 amino acids. Germline values: CDR1 SQVTM, CDR2 ANQGSEA.

This clonotype was seen a single time. A much larger clone lies a single base off, so this may be a read error. The gene calls are TRBV5-1 and TRBJ2-5; D gene unclear. With 8 bases removed from V and 5 bases from J, the gap between germline ends came to 16 bases. This CDR3 contains 13 residues. CDR1 is SGHRS and CDR2 is YFSETQ in the germline V gene. The CDR3 loop is CASKVGRLETQYF. As DNA, the CDR3 is TGCGCCAGTAAAGTCGGGCGGTTGGAGACCCAGTACTTC.

About this clonotype itself: One base away lies a much larger clone, so this may be a sequencing read error. CDR3 in DNA: TGTGCCAGCAGCTTGGGGGGGGCCGGTACGCGGTATTTT. It encodes CASSLGGAGTRYF. The gene calls are TRBV5-6 and TRBJ2-3; either TRBD1 or TRBD2 may fit D (6 bases each). The V gene's germline CDR1 is SGHDT and CDR2 YYEEEE. There are 13 residues in the CDR3.

Comments on this clonotype: A much more abundant neighbour one base away suggests this may be a read error. CDR3 residues: CASSKLAGIYEQYF. As DNA, the CDR3 is TGTGCCAGCAGTAAACTAGCGGGAATATACGAGCAGTACTTC. The chain carries TRBV28 and TRBJ2-7; 10 bases line up with TRBD2. The CDR3 length is 14 residues. V trimming: 5 bases; J trimming: 4 bases; junction bases outside the gene matches: 5. Germline CDR1 is MDHEN and CDR2 is SYDVKM.

Notes on this clonotype: One junction end does not reproduce the germline sequence, and a read error may be involved. The chain carries TRBV5-4 and TRBJ1-2; D uncertain. CDR3 length: 12 residues. The V gene's germline CDR1 is SGHNT and CDR2 YYREEE (reference sequence). The CDR3 here is CVSSRETDGYTF. The CDR3 coding sequence is TGTGTCAGCAGCCGCGAAACAGATGGCTACACCTTC.

About this clonotype itself: Germline is not matched at one junction end, which may reflect a read error. The chain combines TRBV15 with TRBJ2-1, with a tentative D call TRBD2 (6 bases). Looked up from germline, CDR1 is LNHNV and CDR2 is YYDKDF (reference sequence). CDR3 size: 15 residues. The CDR3 protein is CATSRGGTGYNKQFF. The CDR3 nucleotides read TGTGCCACCAGCAGGGGCGGGACTGGATACAATAAGCAGTTCTTC. Together with reference TRBV15 and TRBJ2-1, the CDR3 gives the full variable domain: DAMVIQNPRYQVTQFGKPVTLSCSQTLNHNVMYWYQQKSSQAPKLLFHYYDKDFNNEADTPDNFQSRRPNTSFCFLDIRSPGLGDTAMYLCATSRGGTGYNKQFFGPGTRLTVL.

As regards this clonotype: No conserved phenylalanine or tryptophan is present at the end of the CDR3, so a read error is the likely explanation. The rearrangement uses TRBV11-3 and TRBJ2-7; 10 bases are a match to TRBD2. The CDR3 runs to 15 residues. Per the germline V gene, CDR1 is SGHNT and CDR2 is YENEEA. Written as DNA, the CDR3 is TGTGCAAGTAGGAGGGCTAGCGGGAGCTCCCACGAGCAGTACTCC. Translated: CASRRASGSSHEQYS.

A remark on this clonotype: This may be a read error, as it is one base from a much larger clone. No conserved phenylalanine or tryptophan is present at the end of the CDR3, so a read error is the likely explanation. The chain links TRBV7-9 to TRBJ2-7, with a tentative D call TRBD1 (6 bases). Germline V CDR1 and CDR2: SEHNR, FQNEAQ (reference sequence). There are 12 residues in the CDR3. The V end was cut by 4 bases, the J end by 3 bases, with 7 bases between. The CDR3 DNA follows: TGTGCCAGCAGCTCACAGGGCTACGAGCAGTACTTA. This translates into CASSSQGYEQYL.

This clonotype has at least ten counts. The rearrangement uses TRBV5-6 and TRBJ2-1, with 7 positions matching TRBD2. Looked up from germline, CDR1 is SGHDT and CDR2 is YYEEEE. The CDR3 is 13 residues long. V lost 4 bases and J lost 14; bases outside the gene matches: 12. The CDR3 DNA follows: TGTGCCAGCAGCGTACTACCGGGAGGAGAGGAGTTCTTC. It codes for CASSVLPGGEEFF.

This clonotype showed up just a few times. It may be a read error: a sequence one base away is much more abundant. The V gene is TRBV29-1, the J gene TRBJ2-5, with 15 positions matching TRBD2. CDR1 and CDR2 from the germline V gene are SQVTM and ANQGSEA. The trim removed 5 bases at V and 1 base at J, leaving 8 bases unmatched. The length of the CDR3 is 17 residues. This CDR3 is CSVKGTSGGYVQETQYF. The DNA of the CDR3 is TGCAGCGTTAAGGGGACTAGCGGGGGGTACGTCCAAGAGACCCAGTACTTC.

To note about this clonotype: Since a much larger clone is just one base distant, this may be a read error. The chain combines TRBV20-1 with TRBJ1-4; D is undetermined. The CDR3 extends over 13 amino acids. Trimming pared 1 base from V and 9 bases from J, leaving 12 bases between. Germline lookup yields CDR1 DFQATT and CDR2 SNEGSKA (reference sequence). CDR3 coding DNA: TGCAGTGCTAGAGGGGTGGTGAATAAAAAACTGTTTTTT. Residues: CSARGVVNKKLFF.

The CDR3 coding sequence is TGTGCCAGCAGTTACGCAAACTTCGATTGGACAGGGCCCACCGGGGAGCTGTTTTTT. Amino acid sequence: CASSYANFDWTGPTGELFF. The chain joins TRBV6-6 to TRBJ2-2, with 8 bases identical to TRBD1. This CDR3 is built from 19 residues. The V gene end was trimmed by 2 bases and the J gene end by 4 bases; junction bases not matched to a gene: 15. Germline CDR1 MNHNY, CDR2 SVGAGI (reference sequence).

The V call is TRBV11-2, the J call TRBJ1-4; a possible D gene is TRBD1 (6 bases). This CDR3 has 13 amino acids. Germline CDR1 is SGHAT and CDR2 is FQNNGV. Trimming took off 4 bases at V and 8 bases at J, with 11 bases between the two ends. The CDR3 coding sequence is TGTGCCAGCAGCTGGGGGGCAGAGGAAAAACTGTTTTTT. This codes for CASSWGAEEKLFF.

Of note for this clonotype: An end of the junction differs from the germline gene, which may be a read error. This chain links TRBV20-1 with TRBJ2-7; TRBD1 agrees at 8 bases. CDR3 length: 14 amino acids. Germline lookup yields CDR1 DFQATT and CDR2 SNEGSKA (reference sequence). The CDR3 is CNASPPTGAYEQYF. In DNA form, the CDR3 reads TGCAATGCTAGCCCCCCGACAGGGGCCTACGAGCAGTACTTC.

This clonotype was seen at least ten times. The chain has TRBV5-4 and TRBJ2-5; TRBD1 is a possible D gene (6 bases). V was clipped by 4 bases and J by 3 bases, with 16 bases between them. The CDR3 runs 15 residues. Per germline, CDR1 SGHNT and CDR2 YYREEE (reference sequence). The CDR3 reads CASSPLGAAKETQYF. DNA for the CDR3: TGTGCCAGCAGCCCGTTGGGGGCTGCTAAAGAGACCCAGTACTTC. Full variable domain (rest looked up from reference TRBV5-4 and TRBJ2-5): ETGVTQSPTHLIKTRGQQVTLRCSSQSGHNTVSWYQQALGQGPQFIFQYYREEENGRGNFPPRFSGLQFPNYSSELNVNALELDDSALYLCASSPLGAAKETQYFGPGTRLLVL.

This clonotype was counted only a few times. This may be a read error: a much more frequent sequence differs by one nucleotide. This sequence joins TRBV6-6 and TRBJ1-5, with 7 bases matching TRBD1. Trimming cost V 3 bases and J 5 bases; bases outside gene matches: 10. Germline CDR1 MNHNY, CDR2 SVGAGI (reference sequence). The CDR3 totals 16 residues. CDR3 residues: CASSYGQGGLDQPQHF. As DNA, the CDR3 is TGTGCCAGCAGTTATGGGCAGGGGGGTTTGGATCAGCCCCAGCATTTT.

Comments on this clonotype: Lacking the conserved final phenylalanine or tryptophan, this CDR3 likely reflects a read error. The genes are TRBV12-3 or TRBV12-4 and TRBJ1-6, with 11 bases lining up with TRBD1. The CDR3 spans 15 residues. V lost 5 bases to trimming and J lost 16 bases; unmatched junction nucleotides: 13. The DNA for the CDR3 is TGTGCCAGCAGTCGGACCGGGACAGGGGGTTCGACACTCCACATT. It codes for CASSRTGTGGSTLHI.

Turning to this clonotype: The junction departs from the called germline gene at one end, perhaps through a read error. The rearrangement joins TRBV4-1 to TRBJ1-5; D not resolved. Germline V CDR1 and CDR2: MGHRA, YSYEKL. This CDR3 region has 16 residues. CDR3 coding DNA: TGCGCCAGCAGCCAAGATCTTGTGGGGAGCGATCAGCCCCACCATTTT. Its translation: CASSQDLVGSDQPHHF.

The genes are TRBV12-3 or TRBV12-4 and TRBJ2-1, with 13 positions matching TRBD2. The CDR3 extends over 15 amino acids. With 11 bases clipped from V and 6 bases from J, the junction kept 10 bases outside the gene matches. CDR3 nucleotides: TGTGCCTGTACACGGACTAGCGGGAGTCCCAATGAGCAGTTCTTC. Protein sequence: CACTRTSGSPNEQFF.

This clonotype was counted only a few times. A clone one base away is much larger, so this may be a read error. V and J are TRBV5-6 and TRBJ2-5, with D perhaps TRBD1 (6 bases). The germline gives CDR1 SGHDT, CDR2 YYEEEE. The CDR3 is 16 amino acids. The CDR3: CASSSLDRGYQGTQYF. For the CDR3, the DNA is TGTGCCAGCAGCTCCCTTGATAGGGGGTACCAAGGGACCCAGTACTTC.

Notes on this clonotype: The junction does not match germline at one end; this may be a read error. The chain is built from TRBV20-1 and TRBJ2-5, with 9 bases that match TRBD2. From germline, CDR1 is DFQATT and CDR2 SNEGSKA (reference sequence). CDR3 length equals 16 residues. The CDR3, as DNA: TGCAGTGCTAGAGGGCTAGCGGGAAGGCATAAAGAGACCCATTACTTC. It yields the protein CSARGLAGRHKETHYF.

About this clonotype: The CDR3 ends on some other residue instead of the conserved phenylalanine or tryptophan, so this is likely a read error. The rearrangement links TRBV6-5 to TRBJ2-7; maybe TRBD1 (8 bases). In germline, CDR1 is MNHEY, CDR2 SVGAGI. The CDR3 sequence is 14 residues long. CDR3 bases: TGTACCAGCAGTAGGGTTAGGACAGGGAGGGAACAGTACTGC. Protein product: CTSSRVRTGREQYC.

A remark on this clonotype: Since no conserved phenylalanine or tryptophan closes the CDR3, a read error is the likely cause. The chain combines TRBV4-1 with TRBJ2-1; D gene uncertain. V was clipped by 1 base and J by 6 bases, with 16 bases between them. This CDR3 is built from 16 residues. CDR1 and CDR2 from the germline V gene are MGHRA and YSYEKL. The CDR3 coding sequence is TGCGCCAGCAGCCAAGCGAGTGCCATACCTTCCAATGAGCAGTTCCTC. Its protein product is CASSQASAIPSNEQFL.

This chain connects TRBV6-1 to TRBJ2-5, with D possibly being TRBD2 (6 bases). Trimming removed 9 bases at V and 3 bases at J, with 26 bases between. The CDR3 totals 17 residues. The germline V gene encodes CDR1 MNHNS and CDR2 SASEGT. The CDR3 reads CASIRKTGTGVEETQYF. The CDR3 DNA follows: TGTGCCAGTATACGGAAGACCGGGACGGGGGTTGAAGAGACCCAGTACTTC.

To note about this clonotype: At one end the junction does not follow the germline gene, possibly because of a read error. The gene calls are TRBV4-1 and TRBJ1-1; possible D gene TRBD1, 5 bases. CDR1 is MGHRA, CDR2 YSYEKL, per germline. This CDR3 is built from 13 residues. In nucleotides, the CDR3 is TGCGCCAGCAGCCAATGGGGGATCACTAAAGCTTTCTTT. Translated, it gives CASSQWGITKAFF.

Note on this clonotype: At one of its ends the junction is not consistent with the germline gene, which may arise from a read error. J is TRBJ1-1 and V is TRBV5-1, with D unresolved. Per the germline V gene, CDR1 is SGHRS and CDR2 is YFSETQ. The CDR3 covers 14 residues. The CDR3 loop is CASSLGVANTEAFF. In DNA form, the CDR3 reads TGCGCCAGCAGCTTAGGCGTAGCGAACACTGAAGCTTTCTTC. The variable domain in full, completed from reference TRBV5-1 and TRBJ1-1, reads KAGVTQTPRYLIKTRGQQVTLSCSPISGHRSVSWYQQTPGQGLQFLFEYFSETQRNKGNFPGRFSGRQFSNSRSEMNVSTLELGDSALYLCASSLGVANTEAFFGQGTRLTVV.

This clonotype has just a few counts. The V and J genes are TRBV7-8 and TRBJ2-3; 9 positions match TRBD2. Germline V gene lookup returns CDR1 SGHVS and CDR2 FQNEAQ. The CDR3 extends over 16 amino acids. V was pared by 1 base and J by 5 bases, with 7 bases of the junction left unmatched. Here the CDR3 reads CASSLVAGGPVDTQYF. DNA for the CDR3: TGTGCCAGCAGCTTAGTGGCGGGGGGGCCCGTAGATACGCAGTATTTT. The variable domain in full, completed from reference TRBV7-8 and TRBJ2-3, reads GAGVSQSPRYKVAKRGQDVALRCDPISGHVSLFWYQQALGQGPEFLTYFQNEAQLDKSGLPSDRFFAERPEGSVSTLKIQRTQQEDSAVYLCASSLVAGGPVDTQYFGPGTRLTVL.

Remarks on this clonotype: This could be a read error, since a much larger clone is one nucleotide away. No conserved phenylalanine or tryptophan is present at the end of the CDR3, so a read error is the likely explanation. The DNA is left out, because the CDR3 cannot be placed on it with certainty; the CDR3 is given as TCRdb lists it. The rearrangement joins TRBV6-2 or TRBV6-3 to TRBJ1-1. The CDR3 length equals 13 residues, ends included. Germline CDR1 is MNHEY and CDR2 is SVGEGT. The CDR3 spells CASSSDAAVQPFL.

Note on this clonotype: Because the CDR3 is missing its conserved closing phenylalanine or tryptophan, this is likely a read error. The V call is TRBV12-3 or TRBV12-4, the J call TRBJ1-5; D uncertain. This CDR3 is 13 amino acids long. The CDR3 sequence is CVSSFRRNQPQHL. CDR3 DNA: TGTGTCAGCAGTTTTCGTAGGAACCAGCCCCAGCATCTT.